The rows below give T cell receptor beta chains drawn from one sample of a study of response to subunit inactivated influenza vaccine. MiXCR, run by TCRdb on the RT-PCR reads, gives a single entry per CDR3 protein. The data hold 560,000 or so distinct CDR3 sequences, with around 8% observed a single time. This specimen consisted of PBMCs from blood, obtained less than 30 months after vaccination. The receptors shown here come from a man aged 50 to 69 who received an inactivated influenza vaccine. CDR3s include the opening cysteine and the closing phenylalanine or tryptophan. Clone size, where shown, is once, few, many, or a class for clones that have expanded.

few | TRBV12-3/TRBV12-4 | CASSFVLGDNPYEQYF
few | TRBV21-1 | CASSTRTSVYNEQFF
few | TRBV28 | CASSIRQGSHETQYF
- | TRBV4-1 | CASSHVLELAGNNEQFF
many | TRBV11-2 | CASSSRGAPNTEAFF
- | TRBV7-2 | CASSYMLNTEAFF
few | TRBV5-1 | CASSLLPGQGAMETQYF
- | TRBV18 | CASSPSGRRGEKLFF
many | TRBV27 | CASSLSAGAWNEQFF
few | TRBV5-1 | CASSWTPPTSGNTGELFF
many | TRBV29-1 | CSVEQGTSGRYF
- | TRBV20-1 | CSVPDRRMNTDTQYF
many | TRBV5-1 | CASSLTGTGKDTQYF
- | TRBV6-2/TRBV6-3 | CASRQENEQFF
- | TRBV29-1 | CSVEDPGLATYSTDTQYF
many | TRBV14 | CASSLVGNIQYF
- | TRBV4-1 | CASSQEAVRYVSPLHF
few | TRBV7-8 | CASSQDRHSYEQYF
- | TRBV7-9 | CASSLAATSGSPYEQYF
- | TRBV5-1 | CASSPDGVQETQYF
few | TRBV5-4 | CASSPRGGPTDTQYF
- | TRBV10-3 | CAISVTSGDEQFF